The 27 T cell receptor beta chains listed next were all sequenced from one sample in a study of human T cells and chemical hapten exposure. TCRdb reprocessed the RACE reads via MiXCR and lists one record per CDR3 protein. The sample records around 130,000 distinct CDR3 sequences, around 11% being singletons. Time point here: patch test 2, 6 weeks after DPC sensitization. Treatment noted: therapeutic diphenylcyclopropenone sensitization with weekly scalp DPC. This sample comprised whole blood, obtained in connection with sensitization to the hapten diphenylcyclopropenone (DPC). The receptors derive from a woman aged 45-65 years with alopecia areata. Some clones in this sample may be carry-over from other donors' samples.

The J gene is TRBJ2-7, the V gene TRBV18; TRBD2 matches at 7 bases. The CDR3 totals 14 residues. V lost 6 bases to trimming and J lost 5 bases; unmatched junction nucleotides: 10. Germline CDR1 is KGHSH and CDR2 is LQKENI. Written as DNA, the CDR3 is TGTGCCAGCTCTCTTTCTAAGGGAGGGGACGAGCAGTACTTC. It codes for CASSLSKGGDEQYF.

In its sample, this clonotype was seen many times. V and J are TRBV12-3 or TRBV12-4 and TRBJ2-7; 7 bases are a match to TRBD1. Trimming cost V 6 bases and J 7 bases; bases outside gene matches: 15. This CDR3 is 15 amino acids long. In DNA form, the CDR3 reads TGTGCCAGCAGACCTGCCCTGACAGGGCGCTTGGAGCAGTACTTC. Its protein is CASRPALTGRLEQYF.

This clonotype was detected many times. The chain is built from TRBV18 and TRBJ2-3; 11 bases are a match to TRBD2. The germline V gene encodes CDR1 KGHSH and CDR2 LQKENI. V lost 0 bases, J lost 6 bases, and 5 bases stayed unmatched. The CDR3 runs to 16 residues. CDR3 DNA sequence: TGTGCCAGCTCACCACCGGAACTAGCGGGAGCGGATACGCAGTATTTT. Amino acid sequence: CASSPPELAGADTQYF. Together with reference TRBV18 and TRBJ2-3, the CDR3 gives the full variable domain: NAGVMQNPRHLVRRRGQEARLRCSPMKGHSHVYWYRQLPEEGLKFMVYLQKENIIDESGMPKERFSAEFPKEGPSILRIQQVVRGDSAAYFCASSPPELAGADTQYFGPGTRLTVL.

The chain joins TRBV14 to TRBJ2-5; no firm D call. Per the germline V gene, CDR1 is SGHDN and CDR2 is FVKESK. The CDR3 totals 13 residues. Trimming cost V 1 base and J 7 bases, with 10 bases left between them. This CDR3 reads CASSQVDGVTQYF. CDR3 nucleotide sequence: TGTGCCAGCAGCCAAGTCGATGGGGTGACCCAGTACTTC.

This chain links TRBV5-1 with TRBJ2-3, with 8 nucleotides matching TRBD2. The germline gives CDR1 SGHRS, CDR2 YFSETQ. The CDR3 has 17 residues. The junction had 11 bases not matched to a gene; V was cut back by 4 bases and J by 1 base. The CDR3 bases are TGCGCCAGCAGCCGAATTAGCGGGAACTTAGGCACAGATACGCAGTATTTT. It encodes CASSRISGNLGTDTQYF.

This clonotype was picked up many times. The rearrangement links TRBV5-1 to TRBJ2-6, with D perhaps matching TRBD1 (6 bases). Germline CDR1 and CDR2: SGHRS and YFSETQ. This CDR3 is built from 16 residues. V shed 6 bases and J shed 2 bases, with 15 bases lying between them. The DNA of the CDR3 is TGCGCCAGCATGGCCCAGGGGACAACTGGGGCCAACGTCCTGACTTTC. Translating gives CASMAQGTTGANVLTF.

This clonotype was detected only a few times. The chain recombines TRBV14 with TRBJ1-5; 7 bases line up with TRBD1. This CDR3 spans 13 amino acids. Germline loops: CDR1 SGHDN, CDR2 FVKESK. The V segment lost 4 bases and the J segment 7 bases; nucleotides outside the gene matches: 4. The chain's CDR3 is CASSLWTGQPQHF. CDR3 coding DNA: TGTGCCAGCAGCCTCTGGACAGGCCAGCCCCAGCATTTT. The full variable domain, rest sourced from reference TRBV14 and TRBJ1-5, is EAGVTQFPSHSVIEKGQTVTLRCDPISGHDNLYWYRRVMGKEIKFLLHFVKESKQDESGMPNNRFLAERTGGTYSTLKVQPAELEDSGVYFCASSLWTGQPQHFGDGTRLSIL.

The CDR3 sequence is CASSASGRPYNEQFF. CDR3 in DNA: TGTGCCAGCAGCGCTAGCGGGAGGCCCTACAATGAGCAGTTCTTC. The chain couples TRBV9 to TRBJ2-1; TRBD2 agrees at 11 bases. The CDR3 loop spans 15 amino acids. The germline gives CDR1 SGDLS, CDR2 YYNGEE. V lost 3 bases and J lost 2; bases outside the gene matches: 1.

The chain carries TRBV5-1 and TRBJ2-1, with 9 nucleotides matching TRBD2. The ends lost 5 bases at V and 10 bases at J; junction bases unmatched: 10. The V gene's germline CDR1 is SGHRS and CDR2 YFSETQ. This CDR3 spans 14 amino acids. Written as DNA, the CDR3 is TGCGCCAGCAGTGGCGGGAGGGCCTGGGACGAGCAGTTCTTC. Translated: CASSGGRAWDEQFF.

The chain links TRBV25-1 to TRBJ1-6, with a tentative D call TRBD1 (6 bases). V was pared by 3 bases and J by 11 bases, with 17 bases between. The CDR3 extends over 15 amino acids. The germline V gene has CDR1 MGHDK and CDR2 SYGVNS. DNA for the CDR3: TGTGCCAGCAGTGACAGTCGGACAGCTGGCGCACCCCTCCACTTT. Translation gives CASSDSRTAGAPLHF.

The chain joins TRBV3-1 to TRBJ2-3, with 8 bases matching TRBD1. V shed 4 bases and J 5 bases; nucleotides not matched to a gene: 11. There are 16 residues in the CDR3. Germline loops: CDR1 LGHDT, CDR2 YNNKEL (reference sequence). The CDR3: CASSRPRTGKGDTQYF. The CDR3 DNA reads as TGTGCCAGCAGCCGCCCAAGGACAGGGAAGGGAGATACGCAGTATTTT.

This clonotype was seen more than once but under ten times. CDR3 sequence reads: CASSVGLAGARETQYF. CDR3 coding DNA: TGTGCCAGCAGCGTAGGACTAGCGGGAGCGAGGGAGACCCAGTACTTC. The chain has TRBV9 and TRBJ2-5; 12 bases are shared with TRBD2. In germline, CDR1 is SGDLS, CDR2 YYNGEE. The V segment lost 0 bases and the J segment 5 bases; nucleotides outside the gene matches: 5. The CDR3 totals 16 residues.

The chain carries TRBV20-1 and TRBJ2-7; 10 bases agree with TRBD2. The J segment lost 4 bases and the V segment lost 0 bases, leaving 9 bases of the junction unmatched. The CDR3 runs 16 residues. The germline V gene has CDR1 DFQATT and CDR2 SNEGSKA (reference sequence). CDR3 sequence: CSARDLGAGGPYEQYF. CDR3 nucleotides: TGCAGTGCTAGAGATCTCGGAGCGGGAGGGCCGTACGAGCAGTACTTC.

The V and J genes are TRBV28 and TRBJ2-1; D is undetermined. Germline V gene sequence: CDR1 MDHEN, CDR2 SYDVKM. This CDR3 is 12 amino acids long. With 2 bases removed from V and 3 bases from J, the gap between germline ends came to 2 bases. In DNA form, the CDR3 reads TGTGCCAGCAGTTTAAACTACAATGAGCAGTTCTTC. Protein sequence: CASSLNYNEQFF.

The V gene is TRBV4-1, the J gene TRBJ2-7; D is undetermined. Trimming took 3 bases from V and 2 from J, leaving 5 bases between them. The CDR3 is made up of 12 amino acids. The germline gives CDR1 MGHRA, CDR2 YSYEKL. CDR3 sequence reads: CASSHYPYEQYF. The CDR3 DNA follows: TGCGCCAGCAGCCATTACCCCTACGAGCAGTACTTC.

The DNA for the CDR3 is TGTGCCAGCAGTTACTCGCAGGGCGCCAAAAACATTCAGTACTTC. Its protein product is CASSYSQGAKNIQYF. This rearrangement joins TRBV6-5 to TRBJ2-4, with D possibly TRBD1 on 5 matching bases. The V end was cut by 0 bases, the J end by 1 base, with 7 bases between. The CDR3 runs 15 residues. Germline CDR1 reads MNHEY; CDR2 reads SVGAGI.

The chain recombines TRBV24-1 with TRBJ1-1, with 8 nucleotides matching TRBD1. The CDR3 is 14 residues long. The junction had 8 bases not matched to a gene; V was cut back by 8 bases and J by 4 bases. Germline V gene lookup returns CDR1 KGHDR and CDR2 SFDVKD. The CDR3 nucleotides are TGTGCCACCACTTCGACAGGGGAAGCCACTGAAGCTTTCTTT. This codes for CATTSTGEATEAFF.

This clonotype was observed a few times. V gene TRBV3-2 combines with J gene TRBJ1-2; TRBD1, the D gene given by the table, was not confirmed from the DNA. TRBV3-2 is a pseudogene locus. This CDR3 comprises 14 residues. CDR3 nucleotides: TGTGCCAGCAGCCAATTAGGGGAGCCAGCTGGCTACACCTTC. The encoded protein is CASSQLGEPAGYTF.

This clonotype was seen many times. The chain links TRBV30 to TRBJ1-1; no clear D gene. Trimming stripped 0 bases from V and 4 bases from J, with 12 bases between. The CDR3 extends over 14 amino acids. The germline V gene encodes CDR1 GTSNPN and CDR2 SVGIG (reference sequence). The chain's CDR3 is CAWSVSGSGTEAFF. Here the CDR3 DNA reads TGTGCCTGGAGTGTCTCGGGCTCAGGCACTGAAGCTTTCTTT.

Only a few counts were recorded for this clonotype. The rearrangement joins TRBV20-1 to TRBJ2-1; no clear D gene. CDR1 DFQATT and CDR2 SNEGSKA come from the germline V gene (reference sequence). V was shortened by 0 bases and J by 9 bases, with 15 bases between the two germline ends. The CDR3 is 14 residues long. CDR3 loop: CSAREGNVGSEQFF. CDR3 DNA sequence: TGCAGTGCTAGAGAAGGGAATGTTGGTAGTGAGCAGTTCTTC.

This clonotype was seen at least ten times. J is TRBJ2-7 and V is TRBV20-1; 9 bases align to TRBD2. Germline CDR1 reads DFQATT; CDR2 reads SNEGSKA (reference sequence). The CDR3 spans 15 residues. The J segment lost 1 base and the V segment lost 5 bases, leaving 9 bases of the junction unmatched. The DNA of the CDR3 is TGCAGTGCTCCACGTAGCGGGAGCCCATCCTACGAGCAGTACTTC. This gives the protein CSAPRSGSPSYEQYF.

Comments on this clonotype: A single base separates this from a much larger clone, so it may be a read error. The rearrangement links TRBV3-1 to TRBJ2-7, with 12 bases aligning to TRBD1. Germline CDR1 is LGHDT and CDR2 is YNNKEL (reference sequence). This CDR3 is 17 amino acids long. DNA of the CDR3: TGTGTCAGCAGCCATGGGACAGGGGGCCGCAGCTCCTACGAGCAGTACTTC. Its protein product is CVSSHGTGGRSSYEQYF.

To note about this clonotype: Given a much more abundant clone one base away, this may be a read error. The CDR3: CASSPVATGLRKRLFF. CDR3 sequence (DNA): TGTGCCAGCAGCCCAGTAGCGACTGGACTCCGGAAGAGACTGTTTTTT. The V gene is TRBV7-2, the J gene TRBJ1-4; D remains ambiguous. V was pared by 5 bases and J by 13 bases, with 26 bases between. The CDR3 loop spans 16 amino acids. Germline assignment: CDR1 SGHTA and CDR2 FQGNSA. The full variable domain, completed using reference TRBV7-2 and TRBJ1-4, is GAGVSQSPSNKVTEKGKDVELRCDPISGHTALYWYRQSLGQGLEFLIYFQGNSAPDKSGLPSDRFSAERTGGSVSTLTIQRTQQEDSAVYLCASSPVATGLRKRLFFGSGTQLSVL.

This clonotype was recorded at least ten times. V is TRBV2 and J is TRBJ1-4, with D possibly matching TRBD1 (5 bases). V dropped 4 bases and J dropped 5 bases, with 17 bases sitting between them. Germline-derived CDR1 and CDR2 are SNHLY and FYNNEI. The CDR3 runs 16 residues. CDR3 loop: CASSAGRPARNEKLFF. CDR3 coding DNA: TGTGCCAGCAGTGCAGGGAGGCCTGCCCGAAATGAAAAACTGTTTTTT.

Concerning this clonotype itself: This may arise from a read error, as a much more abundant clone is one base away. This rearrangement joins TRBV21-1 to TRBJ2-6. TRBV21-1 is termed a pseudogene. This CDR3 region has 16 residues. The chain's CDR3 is CASSKIKESGANVLTF. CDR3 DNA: TGTGCCAGCAGCAAAATAAAGGAGTCTGGGGCCAACGTCCTGACTTTC.

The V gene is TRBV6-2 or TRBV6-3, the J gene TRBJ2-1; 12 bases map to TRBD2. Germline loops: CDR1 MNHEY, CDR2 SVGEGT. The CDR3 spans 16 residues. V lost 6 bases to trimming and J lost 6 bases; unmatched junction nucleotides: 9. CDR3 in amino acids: CASRPFAGLAGNEQFF. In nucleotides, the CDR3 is TGTGCCAGCAGGCCCTTTGCGGGACTAGCGGGCAATGAGCAGTTCTTC.

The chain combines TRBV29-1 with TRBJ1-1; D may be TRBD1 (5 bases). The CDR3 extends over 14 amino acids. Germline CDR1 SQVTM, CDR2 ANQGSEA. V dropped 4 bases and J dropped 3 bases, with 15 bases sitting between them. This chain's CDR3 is CSVGVSPGHTEAFF. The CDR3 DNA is TGCAGCGTTGGAGTTTCCCCAGGGCACACTGAAGCTTTCTTT.